This T cell receptor beta chain was sequenced for a study of blood T cell repertoires in COVID-19. Study in general: Collection of acute and convalescent COVID-19 samples took place in the United States, Italy and Spain.

TCRdb keeps only in-frame clones here, not all; method: immunoSEQ multiplex PCR. The sample lists about 130,000 clones, about 81% occurring once. The V gene's germline CDR1 is MDHEN and CDR2 SYDVKM. With V trimmed by 5 bases and J by 6 bases, 12 bases remained unmatched. The CDR3 runs 16 residues. Enrollment of patients from Seattle took place during active infection, with longitudinal follow-up. This clonotype was sampled from a man aged 25 to 40 with COVID-19, enrolled during active disease. V is TRBV28 and J is TRBJ1-4; 7 nucleotides align to TRBD1. Sequenced material: peripheral blood. The CDR3 here is CASSPNFRGVDEKLFF. The CDR3 nucleotides are TGTGCCAGCAGTCCCAACTTCAGGGGGGTTGATGAAAAACTGTTTTTT.